This T cell receptor beta chain was obtained from a study of CD8 T cells in ankylosing spondylitis. Notes on the study in general: A motif in TCR beta, a set of roughly eight highly homologous variants, appeared characteristic of ankylosing spondylitis blood.

The CDR3 contains 14 residues. The V gene's germline CDR1 is SGHRS and CDR2 YFSETQ. V gave up 2 bases and J gave up 11 bases, with 19 bases separating them. MiXCR, run by TCRdb on the 5' RACE reads, gives a single entry per CDR3 protein. The sample has just under 550,000 distinct CDR3 sequences, more than 9.5% seen once. This clonotype was observed a few times. Its antigen is undetermined. The sequenced material came from blood, either unsorted or a sorted T cell fraction (not recorded which). The rearrangement joins TRBV5-1 to TRBJ1-1; D gene ambiguous. The source of this sequence is a male donor with ankylosing spondylitis. The CDR3 DNA sequence: TGCGCCAGCAGCTTCGGAAGTGGCGGACGGCGGGCTTTCTTT. Its protein is CASSFGSGGRRAFF.